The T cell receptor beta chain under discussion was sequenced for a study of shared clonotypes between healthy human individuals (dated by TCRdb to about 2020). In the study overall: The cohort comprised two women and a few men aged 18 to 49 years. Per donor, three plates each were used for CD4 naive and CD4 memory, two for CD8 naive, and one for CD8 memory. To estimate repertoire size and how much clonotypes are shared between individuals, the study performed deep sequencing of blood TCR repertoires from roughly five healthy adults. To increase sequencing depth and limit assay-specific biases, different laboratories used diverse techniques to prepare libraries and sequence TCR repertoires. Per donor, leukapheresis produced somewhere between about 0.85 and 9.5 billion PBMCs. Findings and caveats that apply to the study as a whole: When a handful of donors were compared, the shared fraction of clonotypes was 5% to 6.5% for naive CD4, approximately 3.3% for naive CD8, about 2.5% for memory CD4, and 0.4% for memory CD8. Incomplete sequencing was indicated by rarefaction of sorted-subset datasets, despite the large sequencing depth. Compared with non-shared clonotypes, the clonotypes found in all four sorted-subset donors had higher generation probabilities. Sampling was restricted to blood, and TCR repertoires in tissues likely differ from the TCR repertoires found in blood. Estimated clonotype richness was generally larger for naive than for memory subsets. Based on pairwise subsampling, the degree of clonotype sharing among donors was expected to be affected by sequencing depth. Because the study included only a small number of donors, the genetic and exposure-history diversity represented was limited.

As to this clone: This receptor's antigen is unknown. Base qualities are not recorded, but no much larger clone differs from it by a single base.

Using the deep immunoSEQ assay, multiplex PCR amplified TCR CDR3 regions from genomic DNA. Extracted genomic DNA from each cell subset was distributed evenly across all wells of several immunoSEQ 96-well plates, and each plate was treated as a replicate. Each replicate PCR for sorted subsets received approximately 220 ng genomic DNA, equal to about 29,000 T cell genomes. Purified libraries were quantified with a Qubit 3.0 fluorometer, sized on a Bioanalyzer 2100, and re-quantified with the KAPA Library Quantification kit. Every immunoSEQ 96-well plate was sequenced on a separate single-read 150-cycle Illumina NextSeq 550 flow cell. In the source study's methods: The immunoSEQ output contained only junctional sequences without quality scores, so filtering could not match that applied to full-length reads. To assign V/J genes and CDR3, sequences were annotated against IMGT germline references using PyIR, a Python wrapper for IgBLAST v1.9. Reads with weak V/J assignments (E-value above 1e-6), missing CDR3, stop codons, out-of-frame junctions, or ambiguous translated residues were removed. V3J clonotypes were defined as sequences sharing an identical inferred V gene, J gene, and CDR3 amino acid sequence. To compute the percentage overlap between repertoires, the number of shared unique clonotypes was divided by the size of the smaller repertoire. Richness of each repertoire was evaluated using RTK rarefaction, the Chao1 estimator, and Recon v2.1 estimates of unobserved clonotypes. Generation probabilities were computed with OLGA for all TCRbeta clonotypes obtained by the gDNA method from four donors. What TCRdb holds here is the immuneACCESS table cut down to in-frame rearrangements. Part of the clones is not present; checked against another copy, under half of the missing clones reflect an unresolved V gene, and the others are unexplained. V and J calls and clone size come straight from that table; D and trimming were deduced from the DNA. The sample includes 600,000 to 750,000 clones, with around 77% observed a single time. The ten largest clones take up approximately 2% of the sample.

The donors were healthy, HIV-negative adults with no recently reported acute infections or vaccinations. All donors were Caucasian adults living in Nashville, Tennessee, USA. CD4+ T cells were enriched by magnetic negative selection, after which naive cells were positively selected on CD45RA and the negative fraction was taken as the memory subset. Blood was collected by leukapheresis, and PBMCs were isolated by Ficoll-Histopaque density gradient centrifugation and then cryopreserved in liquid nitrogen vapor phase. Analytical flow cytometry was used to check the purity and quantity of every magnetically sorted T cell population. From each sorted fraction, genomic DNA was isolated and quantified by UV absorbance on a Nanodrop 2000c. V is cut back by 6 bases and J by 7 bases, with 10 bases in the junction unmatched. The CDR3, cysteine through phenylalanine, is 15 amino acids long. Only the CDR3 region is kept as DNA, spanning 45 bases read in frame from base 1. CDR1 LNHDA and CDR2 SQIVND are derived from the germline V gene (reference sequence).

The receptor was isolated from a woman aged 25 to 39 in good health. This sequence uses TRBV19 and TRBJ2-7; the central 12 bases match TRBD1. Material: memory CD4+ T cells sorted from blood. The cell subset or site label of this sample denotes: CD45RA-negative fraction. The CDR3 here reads CASSHGTGGSREQYF. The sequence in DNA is TGTGCCAGTAGCCATGGGACAGGGGGCTCTCGAGAGCAGTACTTC.